This entry concerns a single T cell receptor (beta chain). Its cognate antigen is unknown. Constant-segment primers served in 5'RACE that generated TCR alpha and TCR beta cDNA libraries bearing sample barcodes and UMIs. TCRdb reanalysed the 5' RACE reads using MiXCR and keeps one entry per CDR3 protein. The sample yields under 400,000 distinct CDR3 sequences, around 28% seen once. With V trimmed by 5 bases and J by 0 bases, 15 bases remained unmatched. The CDR3 contains 18 residues. The data belong to a study of T-cell memory formation after mild COVID-19. Study-wide results and limits: Memory from before infection featured some responding clones, which suggests cross-reactive memory joined.

Sequencing was carried out using PBMCs or a T cell subset sorted from them (not recorded which). The sequence was obtained from an adult woman who had mild COVID-19 (a few samples of this study predate the infection). Cell type and time point are not known. The chain links TRBV12-3 or TRBV12-4 to TRBJ1-1; 7 bases are a match to TRBD1. CDR3 sequence (DNA): TGTGCCAGCAGTCCAGGTAACCACTGGGACAGCATGAACACTGAAGCTTTCTTT. Its protein product is CASSPGNHWDSMNTEAFF.